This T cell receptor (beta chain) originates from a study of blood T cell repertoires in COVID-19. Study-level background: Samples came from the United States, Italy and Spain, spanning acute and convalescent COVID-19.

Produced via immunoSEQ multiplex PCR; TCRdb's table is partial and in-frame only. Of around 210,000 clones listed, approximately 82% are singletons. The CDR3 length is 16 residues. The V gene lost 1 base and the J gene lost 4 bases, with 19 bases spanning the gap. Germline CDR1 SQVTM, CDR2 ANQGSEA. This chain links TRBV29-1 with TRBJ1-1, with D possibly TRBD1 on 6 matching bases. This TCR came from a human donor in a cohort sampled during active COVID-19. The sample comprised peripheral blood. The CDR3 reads CSVEGGARGGSTEAFF. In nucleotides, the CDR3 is TGCAGCGTTGAAGGGGGGGCCCGGGGAGGGAGCACTGAAGCTTTCTTT.